The 10 T cell receptor beta chains below come from one sample, sequenced in a study of blood T cells in healthy people across ages. Next came a second PCR, run for about 7 to 11 cycles, which used a sample-barcoded 5' primer along with a J-beta primer mix. TCRdb independently ran MiXCR on the 5' RACE reads; one entry per CDR3 protein. The sample holds some 730,000 distinct CDR3 sequences, around a fifth seen once. What was sequenced was blood. The receptors originated from a man aged 65 to 85 in good health.

This clonotype was seen a single time. The chain carries TRBV14 and TRBJ2-7; D gene ambiguous. Germline CDR1 SGHDN, CDR2 FVKESK. Trimming took 6 bases from V and 2 from J, leaving 17 bases between them. This CDR3 spans 15 amino acids. The CDR3 sequence: CASRPTGGRTYEQYF. In DNA form, the CDR3 reads TGTGCCAGCAGACCCACGGGCGGCAGAACCTACGAGCAGTACTTC.

The chain recombines TRBV20-1 with TRBJ2-1; 7 bases fit TRBD2. V lost 1 base and J lost 0; bases outside the gene matches: 6. The CDR3 extends over 16 amino acids. From germline, CDR1 is DFQATT and CDR2 SNEGSKA (reference sequence). CDR3 sequence: CSARGAGRSSYNEQFF. DNA of the CDR3: TGCAGTGCTAGAGGAGCGGGGCGTAGCTCCTACAATGAGCAGTTCTTC.

CDR3 coding DNA: TGTGCCAGCAGTCAACACAGGGCCCATAATGAAAAACTGTTTTTT. This translates into CASSQHRAHNEKLFF. The J gene is TRBJ1-4, the V gene TRBV27; tentative D call: TRBD1 (6 bases). The V end lost 5 bases, the J end lost 4 bases, and 14 bases lay between the germline ends. The CDR3 covers 15 residues. Germline V gene data show CDR1 as MNHEY and CDR2 as SMNVEV (reference sequence).

This clonotype has just a few counts. The chain couples TRBV7-8 to TRBJ2-1, with 9 bases lining up with TRBD2. Trimming at V came to 7 bases and at J to 3 bases, leaving 4 bases not matched to a gene. In germline, CDR1 is SGHVS, CDR2 FQNEAQ. The CDR3 consists of 14 residues. CDR3 coding DNA: TGTGCCAGCACCCGACTAGCGGACTACAATGAGCAGTTCTTC. Its protein product is CASTRLADYNEQFF. Using reference TRBV7-8 and TRBJ2-1 for the parts outside the CDR3, the full variable domain is GAGVSQSPRYKVAKRGQDVALRCDPISGHVSLFWYQQALGQGPEFLTYFQNEAQLDKSGLPSDRFFAERPEGSVSTLKIQRTQQEDSAVYLCASTRLADYNEQFFGPGTRLTVL.

The chain recombines TRBV12-3 or TRBV12-4 with TRBJ1-4; 8 bases line up with TRBD1. V lost 6 bases and J lost 4; bases outside the gene matches: 7. This CDR3 comprises 15 residues. The CDR3 DNA reads as TGTGCCAGCAGAGGCAGGGGGCAGGTTAATGAAAAACTGTTTTTT. This codes for CASRGRGQVNEKLFF.

This clonotype has only a few counts. The genes are TRBV18 and TRBJ2-1; D is unresolved. The DNA end lines up better with TRBJ2-7; the J call may be wrong. The CDR3 sequence is 15 residues long. CDR1 and CDR2 (germline): KGHSH, LQKENI. Here the CDR3 DNA reads TGTGCCAGCTCACCGGGCGGACGGAACTCCTACGAGCAGTACTTC. It encodes CASSPGGRNSYEQYF.

This clonotype has only a few counts. CDR3 region: CASSKSGRGVYYGYTF. CDR3 nucleotides: TGTGCCAGCAGCAAAAGTGGGAGAGGGGTTTACTATGGCTACACCTTC. The chain combines TRBV21-1 with TRBJ1-2; the table assigns TRBD1, which was not confirmed against the DNA. TRBV21-1 is designated a pseudogene. The CDR3 contains 16 residues.

This clonotype has at least ten counts. V is TRBV5-1 and J is TRBJ2-6; no clear D. V was cut by 0 bases and J by 0 bases, with 7 bases left in between. Per the germline V gene, CDR1 is SGHRS and CDR2 is YFSETQ. This CDR3 has 16 residues. The CDR3 DNA sequence: TGCGCCAGCAGCTTGGACGTCAGCTCTGGGGCCAACGTCCTGACTTTC. This sequence encodes CASSLDVSSGANVLTF.

The J gene is TRBJ2-2, the V gene TRBV12-3 or TRBV12-4; tentatively, D is TRBD2 (7 bases). V lost 7 bases and J lost 4, with 16 bases in between. The length of the CDR3 is 15 residues. In nucleotides, the CDR3 is TGTGCCAGCAACCCACTTGCGGGGGCCACCGGGGAGCTGTTTTTT. It encodes CASNPLAGATGELFF.

This clonotype was seen more than once but under ten times. The chain employs TRBV6-1 and TRBJ2-3; 11 bases are shared with TRBD2. This CDR3 is 15 amino acids long. Germline CDR1 reads MNHNS; CDR2 reads SASEGT. Trimming cost V 6 bases and J 2 bases; bases outside gene matches: 4. The DNA for the CDR3 is TGTGCCAGCAGACCTAGCGGGGGGCTCACAGATACGCAGTATTTT. This sequence encodes CASRPSGGLTDTQYF.